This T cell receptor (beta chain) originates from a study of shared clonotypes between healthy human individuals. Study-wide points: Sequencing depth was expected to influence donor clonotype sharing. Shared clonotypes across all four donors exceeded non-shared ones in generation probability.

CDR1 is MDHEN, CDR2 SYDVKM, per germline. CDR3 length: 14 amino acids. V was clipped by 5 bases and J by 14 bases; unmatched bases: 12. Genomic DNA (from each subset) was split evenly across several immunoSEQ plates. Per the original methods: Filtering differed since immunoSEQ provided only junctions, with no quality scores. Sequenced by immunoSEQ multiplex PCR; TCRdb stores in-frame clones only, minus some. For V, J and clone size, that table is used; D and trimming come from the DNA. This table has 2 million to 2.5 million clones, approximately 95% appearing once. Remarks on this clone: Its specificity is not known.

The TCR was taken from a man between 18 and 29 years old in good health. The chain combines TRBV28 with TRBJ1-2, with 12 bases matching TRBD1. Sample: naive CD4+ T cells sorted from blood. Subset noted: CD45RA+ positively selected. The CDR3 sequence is CASSTTGQGASRTF. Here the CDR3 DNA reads TGTGCCAGCAGTACGACGGGACAGGGGGCGAGTAGAACCTTC.